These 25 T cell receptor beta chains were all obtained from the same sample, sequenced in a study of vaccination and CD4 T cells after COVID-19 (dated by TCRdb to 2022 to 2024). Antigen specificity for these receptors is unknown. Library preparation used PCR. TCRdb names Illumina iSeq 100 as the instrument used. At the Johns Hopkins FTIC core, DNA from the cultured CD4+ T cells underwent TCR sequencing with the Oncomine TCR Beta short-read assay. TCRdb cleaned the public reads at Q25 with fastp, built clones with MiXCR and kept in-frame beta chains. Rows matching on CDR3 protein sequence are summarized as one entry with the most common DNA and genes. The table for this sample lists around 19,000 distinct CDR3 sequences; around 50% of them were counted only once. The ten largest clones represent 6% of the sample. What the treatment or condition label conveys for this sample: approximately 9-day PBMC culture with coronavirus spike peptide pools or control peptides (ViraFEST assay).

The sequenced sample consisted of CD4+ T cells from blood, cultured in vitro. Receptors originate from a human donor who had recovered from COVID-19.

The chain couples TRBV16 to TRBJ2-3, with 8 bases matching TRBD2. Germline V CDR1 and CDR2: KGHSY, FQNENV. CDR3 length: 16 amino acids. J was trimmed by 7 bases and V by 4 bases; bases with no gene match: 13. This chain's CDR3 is CASSRPVWREVNTQYF. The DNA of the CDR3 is TGTGCCAGCAGCCGGCCTGTTTGGCGGGAGGTGAATACGCAGTATTTT.

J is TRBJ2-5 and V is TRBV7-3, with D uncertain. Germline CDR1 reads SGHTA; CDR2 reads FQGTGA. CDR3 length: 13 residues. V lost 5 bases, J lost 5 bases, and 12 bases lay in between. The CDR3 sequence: CASSARMRETQYF. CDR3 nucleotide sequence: TGTGCCAGCAGCGCCCGAATGAGGGAGACCCAGTACTTC.

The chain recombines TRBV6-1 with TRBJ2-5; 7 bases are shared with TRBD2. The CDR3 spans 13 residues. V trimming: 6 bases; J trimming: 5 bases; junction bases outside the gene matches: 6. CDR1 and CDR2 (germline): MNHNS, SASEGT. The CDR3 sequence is CASRDSGRETQYF. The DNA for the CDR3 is TGTGCCAGCAGGGACTCCGGGAGGGAGACCCAGTACTTC.

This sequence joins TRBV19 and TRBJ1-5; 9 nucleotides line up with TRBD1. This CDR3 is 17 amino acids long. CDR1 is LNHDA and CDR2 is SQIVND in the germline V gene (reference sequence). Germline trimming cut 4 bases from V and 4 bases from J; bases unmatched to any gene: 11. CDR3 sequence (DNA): TGTGCCAGTAGTACCGCACAGGGGGCAGCGAGGAATCAGCCCCAGCATTTT. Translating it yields CASSTAQGAARNQPQHF.

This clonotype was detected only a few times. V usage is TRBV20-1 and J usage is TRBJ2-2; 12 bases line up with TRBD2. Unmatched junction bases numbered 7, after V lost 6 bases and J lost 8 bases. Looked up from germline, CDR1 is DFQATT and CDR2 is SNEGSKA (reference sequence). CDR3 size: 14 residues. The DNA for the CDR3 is TGCAGTGCCCGGACTAGCGGGATGGCGGGGGAGCTGTTTTTT. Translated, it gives CSARTSGMAGELFF.

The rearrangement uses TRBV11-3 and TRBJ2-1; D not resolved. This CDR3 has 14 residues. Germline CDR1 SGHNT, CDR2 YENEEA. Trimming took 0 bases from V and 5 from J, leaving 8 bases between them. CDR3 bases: TGTGCCAGCAGCTTAGATTCGCGCAACAATGAGCAGTTCTTC. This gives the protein CASSLDSRNNEQFF.

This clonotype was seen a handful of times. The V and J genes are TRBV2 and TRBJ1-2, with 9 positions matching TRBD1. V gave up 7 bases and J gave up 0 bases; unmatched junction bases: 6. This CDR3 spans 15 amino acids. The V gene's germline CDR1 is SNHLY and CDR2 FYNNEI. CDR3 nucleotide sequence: TGTGCCAGCACTCAACAGGGGGCGCCTAACTATGGCTACACCTTC. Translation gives CASTQQGAPNYGYTF. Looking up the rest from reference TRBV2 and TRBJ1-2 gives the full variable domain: EPEVTQTPSHQVTQMGQEVILRCVPISNHLYFYWYRQILGQKVEFLVSFYNNEISEKSEIFDDQFSVERPDGSNFTLKIRSTKLEDSAMYFCASTQQGAPNYGYTFGSGTRLTVV.

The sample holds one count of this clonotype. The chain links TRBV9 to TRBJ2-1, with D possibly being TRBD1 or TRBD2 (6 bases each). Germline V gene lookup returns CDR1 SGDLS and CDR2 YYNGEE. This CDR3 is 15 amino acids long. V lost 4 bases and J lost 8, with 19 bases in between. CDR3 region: CASSRIHERGDEQFF. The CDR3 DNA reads TGTGCCAGCAGCCGTATCCACGAGAGGGGGGATGAGCAGTTCTTC. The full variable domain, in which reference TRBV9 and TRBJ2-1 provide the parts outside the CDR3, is DSGVTQTPKHLITATGQRVTLRCSPRSGDLSVYWYQQSLDQGLQFLIQYYNGEERAKGNILERFSAQQFPDLHSELNLSSLELGDSALYFCASSRIHERGDEQFFGPGTRLTVL.

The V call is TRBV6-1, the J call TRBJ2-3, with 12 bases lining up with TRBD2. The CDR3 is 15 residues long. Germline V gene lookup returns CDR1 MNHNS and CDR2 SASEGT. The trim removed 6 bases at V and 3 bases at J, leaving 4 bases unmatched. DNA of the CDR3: TGTGCCAGCAGCCTCGGACTAGCGGGGACAGATACGCAGTATTTT. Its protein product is CASSLGLAGTDTQYF.

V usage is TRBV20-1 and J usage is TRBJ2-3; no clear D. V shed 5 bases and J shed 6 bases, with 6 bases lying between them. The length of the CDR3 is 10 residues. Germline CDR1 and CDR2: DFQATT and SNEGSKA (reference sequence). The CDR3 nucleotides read TGCAGTGCTGCTAAGGATACGCAGTATTTT. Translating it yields CSAAKDTQYF.

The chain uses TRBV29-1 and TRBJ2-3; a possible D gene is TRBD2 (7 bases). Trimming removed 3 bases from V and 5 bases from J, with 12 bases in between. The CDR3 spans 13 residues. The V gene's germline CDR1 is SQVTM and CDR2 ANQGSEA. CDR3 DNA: TGCAGCGTTGAGCGGGGAGGGGGAGATACGCAGTATTTT. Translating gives CSVERGGGDTQYF.

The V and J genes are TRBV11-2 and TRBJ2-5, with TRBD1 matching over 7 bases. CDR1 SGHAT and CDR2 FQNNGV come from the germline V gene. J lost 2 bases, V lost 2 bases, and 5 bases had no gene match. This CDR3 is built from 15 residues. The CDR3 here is CASSLRGTDQETQYF. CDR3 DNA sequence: TGTGCCAGCAGCTTAAGGGGGACAGATCAAGAGACCCAGTACTTC.

CDR3 bases: TGTGCCAGCAGTGACGACGGGGGAAACGCCAAAAACATTCAGTACTTC. Amino acid sequence: CASSDDGGNAKNIQYF. This chain connects TRBV6-2 or TRBV6-3 to TRBJ2-4; TRBD2 might be the D (6 bases). V dropped 5 bases and J dropped 1 base, with 15 bases sitting between them. Germline values: CDR1 MNHEY, CDR2 SVGEGT. The CDR3 runs to 16 residues.

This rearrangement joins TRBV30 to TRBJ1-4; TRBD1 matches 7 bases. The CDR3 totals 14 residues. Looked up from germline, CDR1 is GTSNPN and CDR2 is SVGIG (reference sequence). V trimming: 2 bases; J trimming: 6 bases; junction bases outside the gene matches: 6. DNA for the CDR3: TGTGCCTGGAGTAATACAGGGGAGGATGAAAAACTGTTTTTT. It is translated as CAWSNTGEDEKLFF.

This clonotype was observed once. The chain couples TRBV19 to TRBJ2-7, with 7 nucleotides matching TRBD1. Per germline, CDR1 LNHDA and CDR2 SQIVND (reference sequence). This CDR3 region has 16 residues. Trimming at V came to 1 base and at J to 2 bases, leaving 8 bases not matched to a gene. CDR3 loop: CASSIAMGDSAYEQYF. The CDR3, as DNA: TGTGCCAGTAGTATAGCGATGGGGGACAGCGCCTACGAGCAGTACTTC.

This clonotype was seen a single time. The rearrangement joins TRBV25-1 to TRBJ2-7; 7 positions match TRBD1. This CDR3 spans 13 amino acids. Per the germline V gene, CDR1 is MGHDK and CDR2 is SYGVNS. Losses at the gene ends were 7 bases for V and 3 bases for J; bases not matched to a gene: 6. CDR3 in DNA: TGTGCCAGCAATGGTCGGGACAGCTACGAGCAGTACTTC. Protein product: CASNGRDSYEQYF.

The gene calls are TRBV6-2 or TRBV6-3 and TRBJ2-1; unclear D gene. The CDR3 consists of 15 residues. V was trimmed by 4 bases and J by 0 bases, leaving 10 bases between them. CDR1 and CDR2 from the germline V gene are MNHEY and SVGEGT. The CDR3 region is CASSSSLSSYNEQFF. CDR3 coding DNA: TGTGCCAGCAGTTCTTCCCTTAGCTCCTACAATGAGCAGTTCTTC.

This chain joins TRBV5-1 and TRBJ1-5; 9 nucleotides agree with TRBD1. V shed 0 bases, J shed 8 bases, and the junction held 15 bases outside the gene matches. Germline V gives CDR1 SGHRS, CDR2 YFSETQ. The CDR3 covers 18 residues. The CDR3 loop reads CASSLGPPGTGFSEPQHF. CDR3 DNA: TGCGCCAGCAGCTTGGGCCCTCCCGGGACAGGGTTTTCGGAGCCCCAGCATTTT.

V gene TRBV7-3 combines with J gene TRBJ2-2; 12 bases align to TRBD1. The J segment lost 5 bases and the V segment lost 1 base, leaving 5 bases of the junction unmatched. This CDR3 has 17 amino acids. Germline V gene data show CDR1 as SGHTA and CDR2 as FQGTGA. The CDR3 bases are TGTGCCAGCAGCTTAATCGGGACAGGGGGCTTTACCGGGGAGCTGTTTTTT. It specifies CASSLIGTGGFTGELFF.

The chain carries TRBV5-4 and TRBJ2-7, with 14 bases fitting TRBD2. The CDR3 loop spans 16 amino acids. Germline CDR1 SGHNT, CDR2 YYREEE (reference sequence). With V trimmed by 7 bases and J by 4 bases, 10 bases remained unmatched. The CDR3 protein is CASAPGTSGSGYEQYF. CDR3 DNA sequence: TGTGCCAGCGCCCCCGGGACTAGCGGGAGCGGGTACGAGCAGTACTTC. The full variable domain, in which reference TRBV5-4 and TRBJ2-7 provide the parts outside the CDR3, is ETGVTQSPTHLIKTRGQQVTLRCSSQSGHNTVSWYQQALGQGPQFIFQYYREEENGRGNFPPRFSGLQFPNYSSELNVNALELDDSALYLCASAPGTSGSGYEQYFGPGTRLTVT.

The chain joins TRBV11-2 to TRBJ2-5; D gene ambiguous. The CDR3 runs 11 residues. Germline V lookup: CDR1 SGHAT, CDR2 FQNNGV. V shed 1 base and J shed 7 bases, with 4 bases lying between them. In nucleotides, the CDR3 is TGTGCCAGCAGCTTAGGGGGGACCCAGTACTTC. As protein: CASSLGGTQYF.

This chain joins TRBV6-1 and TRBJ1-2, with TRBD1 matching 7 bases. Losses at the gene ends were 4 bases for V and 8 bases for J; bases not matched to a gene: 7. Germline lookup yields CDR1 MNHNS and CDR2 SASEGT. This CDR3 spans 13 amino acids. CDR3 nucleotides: TGTGCCAGCAGTGTGGGACAGTTGGGGGGCTACACCTTC. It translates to CASSVGQLGGYTF.

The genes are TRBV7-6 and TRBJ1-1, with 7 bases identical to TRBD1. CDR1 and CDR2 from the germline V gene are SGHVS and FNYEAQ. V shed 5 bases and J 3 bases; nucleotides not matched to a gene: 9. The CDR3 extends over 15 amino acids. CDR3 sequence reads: CASSPLTGRDTEAFF. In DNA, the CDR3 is TGTGCCAGCAGCCCTCTGACAGGGCGGGACACTGAAGCTTTCTTT.

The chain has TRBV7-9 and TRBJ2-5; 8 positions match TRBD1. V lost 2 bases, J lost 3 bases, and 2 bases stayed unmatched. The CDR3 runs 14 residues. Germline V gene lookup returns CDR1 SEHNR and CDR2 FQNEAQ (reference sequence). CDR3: CASSLLTGEETQYF. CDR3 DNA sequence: TGTGCCAGCAGCTTACTGACAGGGGAAGAGACCCAGTACTTC.

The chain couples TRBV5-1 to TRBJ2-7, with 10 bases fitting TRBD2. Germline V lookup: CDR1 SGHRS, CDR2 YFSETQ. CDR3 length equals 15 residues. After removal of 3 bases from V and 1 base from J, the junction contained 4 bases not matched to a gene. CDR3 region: CASSSLAGVSYEQYF. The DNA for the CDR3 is TGCGCCAGCAGCTCGCTAGCGGGAGTGTCCTACGAGCAGTACTTC.